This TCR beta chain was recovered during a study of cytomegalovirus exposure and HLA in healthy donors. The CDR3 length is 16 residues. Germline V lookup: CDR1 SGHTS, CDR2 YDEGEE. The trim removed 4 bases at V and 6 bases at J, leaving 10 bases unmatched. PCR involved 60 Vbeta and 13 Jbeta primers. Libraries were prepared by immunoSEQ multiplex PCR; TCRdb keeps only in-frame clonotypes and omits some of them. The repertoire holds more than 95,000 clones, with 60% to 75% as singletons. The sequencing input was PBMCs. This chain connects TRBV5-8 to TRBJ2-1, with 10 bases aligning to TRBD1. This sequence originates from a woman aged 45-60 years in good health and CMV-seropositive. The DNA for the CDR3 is TGTGCCAGCAGCAGGTTCCCGGGACAGGGGTCCAATGAGCAGTTCTTC. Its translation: CASSRFPGQGSNEQFF. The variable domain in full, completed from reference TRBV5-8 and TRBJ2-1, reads EAGVTQSPTHLIKTRGQQATLRCSPISGHTSVYWYQQALGLGLQFLLWYDEGEERNRGNFPPRFSGRQFPNYSSELNVNALELEDSALYLCASSRFPGQGSNEQFFGPGTRLTVL.